The TCR beta chain under discussion was sequenced for a study of blood T cell repertoires in COVID-19. V trimming: 6 bases; J trimming: 10 bases; junction bases outside the gene matches: 11. Germline assignment: CDR1 MNHEY and CDR2 SMNVEV (reference sequence). The CDR3 is 13 amino acids. Only in-frame clones appear in the TCRdb table, and some are missing; sequencing was by immunoSEQ multiplex PCR. The sample has around 80,000 clones; about four fifths are singletons. The source material was peripheral blood. V and J are TRBV27 and TRBJ1-2; 7 nucleotides line up with TRBD1. This clonotype originated in an elderly woman with active or convalescent COVID-19. The CDR3 loop is CASRRTTGIDYTF. The CDR3 bases are TGTGCCAGCAGGAGAACGACAGGGATCGACTACACCTTC.